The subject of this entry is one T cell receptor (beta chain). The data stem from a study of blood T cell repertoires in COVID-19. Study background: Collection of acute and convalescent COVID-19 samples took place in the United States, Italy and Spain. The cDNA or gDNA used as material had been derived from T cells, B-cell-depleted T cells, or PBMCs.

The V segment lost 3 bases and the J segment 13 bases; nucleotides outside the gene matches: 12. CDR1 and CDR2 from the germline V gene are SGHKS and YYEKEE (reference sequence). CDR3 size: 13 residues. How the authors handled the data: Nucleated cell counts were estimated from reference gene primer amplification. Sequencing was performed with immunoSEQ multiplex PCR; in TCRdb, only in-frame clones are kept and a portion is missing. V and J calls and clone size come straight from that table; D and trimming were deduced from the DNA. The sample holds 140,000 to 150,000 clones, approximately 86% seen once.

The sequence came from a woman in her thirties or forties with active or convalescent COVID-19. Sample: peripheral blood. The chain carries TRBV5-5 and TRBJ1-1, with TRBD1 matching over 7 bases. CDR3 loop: CASSWDSENRGFF. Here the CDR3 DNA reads TGTGCCAGCAGCTGGGACAGCGAGAATAGGGGTTTCTTT.